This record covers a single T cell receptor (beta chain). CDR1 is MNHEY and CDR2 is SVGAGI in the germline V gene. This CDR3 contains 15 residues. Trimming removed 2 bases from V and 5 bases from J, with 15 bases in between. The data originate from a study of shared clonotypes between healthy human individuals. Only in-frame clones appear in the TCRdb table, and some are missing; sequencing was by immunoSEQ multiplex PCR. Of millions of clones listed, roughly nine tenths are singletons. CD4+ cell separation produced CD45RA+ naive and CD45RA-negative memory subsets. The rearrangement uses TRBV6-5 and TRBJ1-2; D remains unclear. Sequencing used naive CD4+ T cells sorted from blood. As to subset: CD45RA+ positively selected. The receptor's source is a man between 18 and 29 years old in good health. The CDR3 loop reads CASSYGETRTYGYTF. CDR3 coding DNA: TGTGCCAGCAGTTACGGAGAAACCCGGACGTATGGCTACACCTTC.